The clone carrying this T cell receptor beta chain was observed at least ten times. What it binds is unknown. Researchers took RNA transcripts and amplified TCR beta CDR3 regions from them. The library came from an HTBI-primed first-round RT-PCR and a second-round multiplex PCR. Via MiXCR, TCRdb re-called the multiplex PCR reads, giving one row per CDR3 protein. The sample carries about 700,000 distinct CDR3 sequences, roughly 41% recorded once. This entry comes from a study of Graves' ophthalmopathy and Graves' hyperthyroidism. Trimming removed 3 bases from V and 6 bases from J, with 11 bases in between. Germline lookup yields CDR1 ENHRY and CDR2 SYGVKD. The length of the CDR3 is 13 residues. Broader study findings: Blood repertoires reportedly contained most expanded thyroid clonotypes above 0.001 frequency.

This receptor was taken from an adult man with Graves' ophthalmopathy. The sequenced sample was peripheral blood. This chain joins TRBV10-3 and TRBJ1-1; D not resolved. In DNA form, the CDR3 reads TGTGCCATCAGTGAAAATCGGGAGGCTGAAGCTTTCTTT. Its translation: CAISENREAEAFF.